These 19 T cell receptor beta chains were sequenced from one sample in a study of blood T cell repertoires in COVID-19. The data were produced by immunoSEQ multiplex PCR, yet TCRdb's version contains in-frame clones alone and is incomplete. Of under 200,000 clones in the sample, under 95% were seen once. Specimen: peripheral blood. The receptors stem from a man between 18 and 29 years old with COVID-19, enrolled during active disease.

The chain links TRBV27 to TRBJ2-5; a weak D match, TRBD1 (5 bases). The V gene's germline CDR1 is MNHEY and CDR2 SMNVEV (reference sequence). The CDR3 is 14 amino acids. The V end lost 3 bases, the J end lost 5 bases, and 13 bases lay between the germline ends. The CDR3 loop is CASSFYPGHETQYF. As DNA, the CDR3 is TGTGCCAGCAGTTTTTACCCAGGGCATGAGACCCAGTACTTC.

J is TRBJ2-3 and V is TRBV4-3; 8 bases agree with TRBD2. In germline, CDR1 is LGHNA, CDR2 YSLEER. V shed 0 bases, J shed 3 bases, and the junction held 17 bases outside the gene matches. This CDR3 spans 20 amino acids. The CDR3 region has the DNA TGCGCCAGCAGCCAAGATCTCCGAGCGGGAGCGTTCGCTGGAACAGATACGCAGTATTTT. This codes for CASSQDLRAGAFAGTDTQYF.

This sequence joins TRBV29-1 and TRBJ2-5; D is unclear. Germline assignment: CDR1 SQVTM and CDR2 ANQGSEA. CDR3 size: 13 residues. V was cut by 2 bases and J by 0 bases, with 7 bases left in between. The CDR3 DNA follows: TGCAGCGTTGAAATAGCTAACCAAGAGACCCAGTACTTC. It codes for CSVEIANQETQYF.

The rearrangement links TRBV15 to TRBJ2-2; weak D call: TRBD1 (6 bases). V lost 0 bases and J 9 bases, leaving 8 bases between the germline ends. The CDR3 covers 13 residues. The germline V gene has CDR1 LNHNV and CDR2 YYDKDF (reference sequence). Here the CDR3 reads CATSREQGRELFF. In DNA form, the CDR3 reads TGTGCCACCAGCAGAGAACAGGGTCGGGAGCTGTTTTTT.

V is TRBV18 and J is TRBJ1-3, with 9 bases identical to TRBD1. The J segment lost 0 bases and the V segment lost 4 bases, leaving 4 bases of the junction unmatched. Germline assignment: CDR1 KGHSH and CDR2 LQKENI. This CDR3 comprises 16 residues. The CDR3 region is CASSRPGQGSGNTIYF. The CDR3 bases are TGTGCCAGCTCACGACCGGGACAGGGCTCTGGAAACACCATATATTTT.

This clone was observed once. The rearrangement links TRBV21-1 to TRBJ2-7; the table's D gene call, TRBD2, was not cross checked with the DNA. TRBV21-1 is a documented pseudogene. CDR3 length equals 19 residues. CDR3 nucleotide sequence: TGTGCCAGCAGCAAAGAACGGTCGGCGACTAGCGGGAGACTCTACGAGCAGTACTTC. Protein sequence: CASSKERSATSGRLYEQYF.

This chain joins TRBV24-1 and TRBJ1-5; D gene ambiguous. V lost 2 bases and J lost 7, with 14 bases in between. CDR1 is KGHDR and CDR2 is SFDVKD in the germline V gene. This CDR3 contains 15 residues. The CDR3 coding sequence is TGTGCCACCAGTGATTCGGAGAGGGTTGGACAGCCCCAGCATTTT. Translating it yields CATSDSERVGQPQHF.

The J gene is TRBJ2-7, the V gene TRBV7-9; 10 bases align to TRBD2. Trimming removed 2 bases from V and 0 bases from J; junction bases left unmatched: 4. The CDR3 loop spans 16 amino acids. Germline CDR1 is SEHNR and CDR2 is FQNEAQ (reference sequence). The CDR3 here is CASSLIWTSGSYEQYF. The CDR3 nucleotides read TGTGCCAGCAGCTTAATCTGGACTAGCGGCTCCTACGAGCAGTACTTC.

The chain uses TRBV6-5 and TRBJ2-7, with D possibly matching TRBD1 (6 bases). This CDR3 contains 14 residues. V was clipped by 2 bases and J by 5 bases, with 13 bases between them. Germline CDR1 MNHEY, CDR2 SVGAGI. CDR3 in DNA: TGTGCCAGCAGTTACGGAGTCAGGGGCCACGAGCAGTACTTC. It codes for CASSYGVRGHEQYF.

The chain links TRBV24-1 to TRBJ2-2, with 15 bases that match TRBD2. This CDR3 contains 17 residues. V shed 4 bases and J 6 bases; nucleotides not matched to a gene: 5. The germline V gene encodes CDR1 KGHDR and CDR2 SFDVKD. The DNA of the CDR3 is TGTGCCACCAGTGACCCCGGGACTAGCGGGAGGTCCGGGGAGCTGTTTTTT. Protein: CATSDPGTSGRSGELFF.

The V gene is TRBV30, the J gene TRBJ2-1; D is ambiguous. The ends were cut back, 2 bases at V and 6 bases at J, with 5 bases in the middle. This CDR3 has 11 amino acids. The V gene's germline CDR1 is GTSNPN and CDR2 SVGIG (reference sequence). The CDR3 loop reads CAWSTGNEQFF. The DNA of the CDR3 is TGTGCCTGGAGTACTGGCAATGAGCAGTTCTTC.

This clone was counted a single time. The DNA of the CDR3 is TGTGCCAGTAGTTTTATAGCGGATTACAATGAGCAGTTCTTC. Translated, it gives CASSFIADYNEQFF. V and J are TRBV19 and TRBJ2-1, with TRBD2 as a possible D gene (6 bases). Germline lookup yields CDR1 LNHDA and CDR2 SQIVND (reference sequence). Trimming removed 5 bases from V and 4 bases from J, with 12 bases in between. This CDR3 has 14 amino acids.

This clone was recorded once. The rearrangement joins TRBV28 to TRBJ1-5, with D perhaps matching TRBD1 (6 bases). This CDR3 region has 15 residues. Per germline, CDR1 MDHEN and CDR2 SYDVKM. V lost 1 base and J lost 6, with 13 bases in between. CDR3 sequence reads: CASSLYGTLGQPQHF. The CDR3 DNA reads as TGTGCCAGCAGTTTATATGGGACACTAGGTCAGCCCCAGCATTTT.

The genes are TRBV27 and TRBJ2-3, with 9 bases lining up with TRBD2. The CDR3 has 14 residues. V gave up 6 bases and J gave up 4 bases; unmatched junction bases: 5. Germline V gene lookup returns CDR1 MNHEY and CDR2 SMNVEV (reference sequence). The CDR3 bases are TGTGCCAGCAGGCGTAGCGGGAGCGCAGATACGCAGTATTTT. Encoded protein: CASRRSGSADTQYF.

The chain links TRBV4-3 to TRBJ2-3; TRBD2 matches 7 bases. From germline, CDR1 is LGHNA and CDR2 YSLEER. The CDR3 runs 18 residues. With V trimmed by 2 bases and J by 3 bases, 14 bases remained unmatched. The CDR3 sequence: CASSQSSPGLTLTDTQYF. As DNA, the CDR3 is TGCGCCAGCAGCCAATCATCACCGGGACTAACACTTACAGATACGCAGTATTTT.

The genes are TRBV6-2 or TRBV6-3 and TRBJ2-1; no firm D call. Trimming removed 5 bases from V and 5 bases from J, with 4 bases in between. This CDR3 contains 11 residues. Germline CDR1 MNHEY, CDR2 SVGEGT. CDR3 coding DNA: TGTGCCAGCAGTCTACACAATGAGCAGTTCTTC. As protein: CASSLHNEQFF.

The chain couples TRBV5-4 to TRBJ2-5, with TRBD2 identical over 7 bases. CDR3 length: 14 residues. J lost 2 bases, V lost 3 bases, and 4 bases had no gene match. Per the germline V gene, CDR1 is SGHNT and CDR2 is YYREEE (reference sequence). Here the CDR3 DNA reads TGTGCCAGCAGCTCTTTGGGGGGGCAAGAGACCCAGTACTTC. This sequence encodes CASSSLGGQETQYF.

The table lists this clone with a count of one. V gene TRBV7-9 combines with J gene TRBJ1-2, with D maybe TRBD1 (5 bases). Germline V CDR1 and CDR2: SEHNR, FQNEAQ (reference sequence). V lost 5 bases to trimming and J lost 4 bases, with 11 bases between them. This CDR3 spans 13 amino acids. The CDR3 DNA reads TGTGCCAGCAGCCCGTTGACAGTCTATGGCTACACCTTC. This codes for CASSPLTVYGYTF.

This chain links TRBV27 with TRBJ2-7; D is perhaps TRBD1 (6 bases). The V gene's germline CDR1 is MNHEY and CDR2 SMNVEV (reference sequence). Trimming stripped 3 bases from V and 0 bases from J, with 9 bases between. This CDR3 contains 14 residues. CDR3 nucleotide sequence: TGTGCCAGCAGTTTTTTCAGGGGCTCCTACGAGCAGTACTTC. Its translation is CASSFFRGSYEQYF.